What follows are 26 T cell receptor beta chains derived from one specimen sequenced in a study of T cell clones after liver transplantation. Profiling relied on immunoSEQ multiplex PCR, and the TCRdb table lists in-frame clones only, not all of them. The sample lists 15,000 to 20,000 clones; 80% were seen once. The input for sequencing was CD8+ T cells from blood, taken less than 50 months after liver transplant. The receptors originated from a human patient who received a liver transplant. Some T cells may have come from the graft donor.

The chain recombines TRBV5-6 with TRBJ2-7; perhaps TRBD2 as D (5 bases). The V end was cut by 5 bases, the J end by 5 bases, with 17 bases between. The CDR3 has 14 residues. In germline, CDR1 is SGHDT, CDR2 YYEEEE. As DNA, the CDR3 is TGTGCCAGCAGGCCCGGGATCGGGATCCACGAGCAGTACTTC. Translation: CASRPGIGIHEQYF.

The rearrangement joins TRBV9 to TRBJ1-1, with 8 bases lining up with TRBD1. CDR1 is SGDLS and CDR2 is YYNGEE in the germline V gene. V gave up 5 bases and J gave up 7 bases; unmatched junction bases: 16. The CDR3 consists of 16 residues. The CDR3 loop is CASRPITDRESDEAFF. Here the CDR3 DNA reads TGTGCCAGCAGACCCATAACGGACAGGGAGTCCGATGAAGCTTTCTTT.

The chain couples TRBV19 to TRBJ2-7; D call uncertain. In germline, CDR1 is LNHDA, CDR2 SQIVND (reference sequence). The CDR3 spans 15 residues. Trimming removed 2 bases at V and 3 bases at J, with 14 bases between. The CDR3 DNA is TGTGCCAGTAGTATATTCGTTGGGCAGCGCTACGAGCAGTACTTC. Translating gives CASSIFVGQRYEQYF.

The J gene is TRBJ2-7, the V gene TRBV6-5; TRBD1 aligns across 7 bases. There are 15 residues in the CDR3. V lost 6 bases and J lost 5; bases outside the gene matches: 13. In germline, CDR1 is MNHEY, CDR2 SVGAGI. The CDR3 loop is CASSPDRVLFNEQYF. CDR3 nucleotides: TGTGCCAGCAGCCCCGACAGGGTCCTGTTCAACGAGCAGTACTTC.

The chain links TRBV2 to TRBJ2-7, with 9 positions matching TRBD1. Germline loops: CDR1 SNHLY, CDR2 FYNNEI. The CDR3 runs 14 residues. Trimming cost V 4 bases and J 0 bases; bases outside gene matches: 1. DNA for the CDR3: TGTGCCAGCAGTGGGGGACAGGGCTCCTACGAGCAGTACTTC. The encoded protein is CASSGGQGSYEQYF.

This chain joins TRBV7-2 and TRBJ2-7; D gene ambiguous. The CDR3 is made up of 14 amino acids. The V and J ends lost 1 base and 3 bases respectively, with 10 bases between them. Germline V gene data show CDR1 as SGHTA and CDR2 as FQGNSA. The CDR3 DNA follows: TGTGCCAGCAGCTTAGAACAGTTTTTCTACGAGCAGTACTTC. It is translated as CASSLEQFFYEQYF.

This clone was counted once. The chain links TRBV5-4 to TRBJ2-1; D ambiguous. The CDR3 contains 15 residues. The V and J ends lost 4 bases and 8 bases respectively, with 19 bases between them. Per germline, CDR1 SGHNT and CDR2 YYREEE (reference sequence). The DNA for the CDR3 is TGTGCCAGCAGCGACCTAGGTAGTAGAACCCATGAGCAGTTCTTC. Protein sequence: CASSDLGSRTHEQFF.

The chain has TRBV5-6 and TRBJ2-5, with D unresolved. V was cut by 3 bases and J by 3 bases, with 12 bases left in between. The germline V gene has CDR1 SGHDT and CDR2 YYEEEE. The CDR3 has 14 amino acids. The CDR3 DNA is TGTGCCAGCAGCTACGGGCAGCCCGAAGAGACCCAGTACTTC. Protein: CASSYGQPEETQYF.

The J gene is TRBJ1-1, the V gene TRBV7-6; tentatively, D is TRBD1 (5 bases). The CDR3 length is 12 residues. V was trimmed by 6 bases and J by 8 bases, leaving 13 bases between them. CDR1 is SGHVS and CDR2 is FNYEAQ in the germline V gene. CDR3 residues: CASSPSGVEAFF. CDR3 sequence (DNA): TGTGCCAGCAGTCCCTCGGGGGTAGAAGCTTTCTTT.

V and J are TRBV7-2 and TRBJ2-3; D is tentatively TRBD1 or TRBD2 (5 bases each). Trimming removed 6 bases at V and 0 bases at J, with 13 bases between. The CDR3 extends over 15 amino acids. Germline V gene data show CDR1 as SGHTA and CDR2 as FQGNSA. In DNA, the CDR3 is TGTGCCAGCAGTTTCGGGGCCTCTAGCACAGATACGCAGTATTTT. Translated, it gives CASSFGASSTDTQYF.

The chain has TRBV5-1 and TRBJ2-5; 8 bases map to TRBD1. TRBJ2-7 matches the DNA end more closely, so the J call is doubtful. Germline CDR1 is SGHRS and CDR2 is YFSETQ. This CDR3 is 15 amino acids long. For the CDR3, the DNA is TGCGCCAGCAGCTCTGGACAGGGATTGTCCTACGAGCAGTACTTC. Amino acids: CASSSGQGLSYEQYF.

The chain joins TRBV19 to TRBJ2-1, with 14 nucleotides matching TRBD2. V lost 2 bases, J lost 11 bases, and 8 bases stayed unmatched. This CDR3 spans 16 amino acids. CDR1 and CDR2 from the germline V gene are LNHDA and SQIVND (reference sequence). The CDR3 protein is CASSIPPGLAGDQQFF. The CDR3 nucleotides are TGTGCCAGTAGTATACCTCCGGGACTAGCGGGAGATCAGCAGTTCTTC.

The chain is built from TRBV28 and TRBJ1-2; no firm D call. The ends were cut back, 3 bases at V and 2 bases at J, with 13 bases in the middle. From germline, CDR1 is MDHEN and CDR2 SYDVKM. The CDR3 has 15 amino acids. The CDR3 reads CASSFSGRANYGYTF. The CDR3 nucleotides read TGTGCCAGCAGTTTTTCGGGAAGGGCCAACTATGGCTACACCTTC.

This chain connects TRBV4-1 to TRBJ2-7; possibly TRBD2 for D (5 bases). Between the trimmed V and J ends, which lost 1 base and 2 bases, there was a span of 12 bases. The CDR3 length is 15 residues. Germline V CDR1 and CDR2: MGHRA, YSYEKL. In DNA form, the CDR3 reads TGCGCCAGCAGCCAAGGAACGGGAATCACCTACGAGCAGTACTTC. It specifies CASSQGTGITYEQYF.

The chain recombines TRBV23-1 with TRBJ2-7, with D possibly matching TRBD1 (6 bases). TRBV23-1 is treated as an ORF (open reading frame) with a function not yet certain. V was cut by 2 bases and J by 2 bases, with 16 bases left in between. The CDR3 sequence is 16 residues long. The CDR3 DNA reads as TGCGCCAGCAGTCAAAAAGGGACATTGAACGCCTACGAGCAGTACTTC. It translates to CASSQKGTLNAYEQYF.

The chain recombines TRBV28 with TRBJ2-1; D is uncertain. CDR3 length: 12 residues. Deletions cut 2 bases from V and 7 bases from J, with 6 bases between. Germline CDR1 and CDR2: MDHEN and SYDVKM. In DNA form, the CDR3 reads TGTGCCAGCAGTTTAAGTCGAAATGAGCAGTTCTTC. Amino acid sequence: CASSLSRNEQFF. The whole variable domain, filled in from reference TRBV28 and TRBJ2-1, reads DVKVTQSSRYLVKRTGEKVFLECVQDMDHENMFWYRQDPGLGLRLIYFSYDVKMKEKGDIPEGYSVSREKKERFSLILESASTNQTSMYLCASSLSRNEQFFGPGTRLTVL.

This clone was recorded only once. The chain employs TRBV4-2 and TRBJ1-1; TRBD1 might be the D (5 bases). There are 14 residues in the CDR3. V shed 5 bases and J shed 9 bases, with 19 bases lying between them. Per the germline V gene, CDR1 is LGHNA and CDR2 is YNFKEQ. CDR3 loop: CASSLWGEGDQAFF. DNA for the CDR3: TGTGCCAGCAGCTTGTGGGGGGAAGGGGATCAAGCTTTCTTT.

The rearrangement joins TRBV13 to TRBJ1-1; tentative D call: TRBD1 (5 bases). This CDR3 comprises 17 residues. The germline V and J ends were trimmed by 4 bases and 0 bases, with 18 bases remaining between them. Germline V CDR1 and CDR2: PRHDT, FYEKMQ (reference sequence). The CDR3 DNA reads TGTGCCAGCAGCTCCCACGGGGGTGGGCGACTGAACACTGAAGCTTTCTTT. It yields the protein CASSSHGGGRLNTEAFF.

V is TRBV5-6 and J is TRBJ1-5; no firm D call. With 2 bases removed from V and 2 bases from J, the gap between germline ends came to 14 bases. The CDR3 runs 16 residues. Germline V gene lookup returns CDR1 SGHDT and CDR2 YYEEEE. CDR3 sequence reads: CASSFATSGGNQPQHF. CDR3 DNA sequence: TGTGCCAGCAGCTTTGCGACATCCGGAGGCAATCAGCCCCAGCATTTT.

The J gene is TRBJ2-7, the V gene TRBV2; D may be TRBD2 (5 bases). This CDR3 is built from 14 residues. CDR1 is SNHLY, CDR2 FYNNEI, per germline. The V end lost 7 bases, the J end lost 2 bases, and 15 bases lay between the germline ends. The chain's CDR3 is CASMNRGVTYEQYF. CDR3 nucleotides: TGTGCCAGCATGAATCGGGGAGTTACCTACGAGCAGTACTTC.

The rearrangement links TRBV7-9 to TRBJ1-4, with 7 positions matching TRBD1. J gave up 5 bases and V 5 bases, and 14 bases lay outside the gene matches. In germline, CDR1 is SEHNR, CDR2 FQNEAQ (reference sequence). This CDR3 spans 17 amino acids. CDR3 DNA: TGTGCCAGCAGCCCAGACAGGGCCAGGGACCCAAATGAAAAACTGTTTTTT. It codes for CASSPDRARDPNEKLFF.

This chain joins TRBV28 and TRBJ2-7; D may be TRBD2 (5 bases). This CDR3 is built from 13 residues. CDR1 and CDR2 from the germline V gene are MDHEN and SYDVKM. V shed 5 bases and J shed 1 base, with 9 bases lying between them. CDR3 nucleotide sequence: TGTGCCAGCAGTACTAGACGTTCCTACGAGCAGTACTTC. Residues: CASSTRRSYEQYF.

The V gene is TRBV6-5, the J gene TRBJ1-5, with a weak D call TRBD1 (6 bases). This CDR3 is built from 14 residues. Trimming pared 6 bases from V and 2 bases from J, leaving 11 bases between. CDR1 and CDR2 from the germline V gene are MNHEY and SVGAGI. The CDR3 DNA sequence: TGTGCCAGCAGGCCTACAGGGCGCAATCAGCCCCAGCATTTT. It yields the protein CASRPTGRNQPQHF.

The chain recombines TRBV5-1 with TRBJ2-1, with 12 bases that match TRBD2. This CDR3 comprises 16 residues. V trimming: 7 bases; J trimming: 10 bases; junction bases outside the gene matches: 15. The germline gives CDR1 SGHRS, CDR2 YFSETQ. The CDR3 region is CASRKRTSGVAVEQFF. As DNA, the CDR3 is TGCGCCAGCCGAAAGCGGACTAGCGGGGTGGCTGTGGAGCAGTTCTTC.

The rearrangement links TRBV2 to TRBJ2-5, with D unresolved. Germline CDR1 and CDR2: SNHLY and FYNNEI. CDR3 length: 12 residues. The V end lost 3 bases, the J end lost 4 bases, and 6 bases lay between the germline ends. This chain's CDR3 is CASSDLRETQYF. CDR3 in DNA: TGTGCCAGCAGTGACCTCCGAGAGACCCAGTACTTC.

The J gene is TRBJ2-7, the V gene TRBV27; a possible D gene is TRBD2 (7 bases). Germline CDR1 and CDR2: MNHEY and SMNVEV (reference sequence). Deletions cut 0 bases from V and 2 bases from J, with 11 bases between. The CDR3 is 15 amino acids. The CDR3 DNA reads TGTGCCAGCAGTTTATCGAAGGGGGGGGCCTACGAGCAGTACTTC. Translated: CASSLSKGGAYEQYF.